This T cell receptor (beta chain) appears in the sequencing data of a study of sequential checkpoint blockade in melanoma. Sequenced by immunoSEQ multiplex PCR; TCRdb stores in-frame clones only, minus some. Of 4,000 to 6,000 clones in the sample, over 20% are singletons; the top ten hold about 9%. The treatment here: randomized to nivolumab then ipilimumab (arm A) or the reverse (arm B). This clone is deemed medium-sized. The receptor comes from a human donor with melanoma. The sample here was tumor tissue (inferred from file names), taken from a patient given nivolumab and ipilimumab in sequence.

The CDR3 DNA is TGTGCCAGCAGCTTGGGCGTAGGGGCGGTTGGAAACACCATATATTTT. Translating gives CASSLGVGAVGNTIYF. V usage is TRBV11-3 and J usage is TRBJ1-3; the D gene is possibly TRBD1 (5 bases). The CDR3 has 16 amino acids. The V gene's germline CDR1 is SGHNT and CDR2 YENEEA. The V gene lost 3 bases and the J gene lost 3 bases, with 15 bases spanning the gap.